Following are 14 T cell receptor beta chains from one sample sequenced in a study of memory CD4+ T cells and cytomegalovirus serostatus. Single viable CD3+CD4+CD8-CD45RO+ cells were sorted as the memory CD4+ T cells. Sequenced by immunoSEQ multiplex PCR; TCRdb stores in-frame clones only, minus some. Of approximately 44,000 clones in the sample, roughly four fifths were seen once. The sample comprised memory CD4+ T cells from blood. These receptors were collected from an adult in good health and CMV-seronegative.

J is TRBJ1-4 and V is TRBV5-1; D remains unclear. Per the germline V gene, CDR1 is SGHRS and CDR2 is YFSETQ. The V and J ends lost 0 bases and 0 bases respectively, with 9 bases between them. The CDR3 consists of 16 residues. The CDR3 reads CASSLDLVATNEKLFF. CDR3 bases: TGCGCCAGCAGCTTGGACCTCGTTGCAACTAATGAAAAACTGTTTTTT.

The rearrangement joins TRBV18 to TRBJ2-1, with a possible D match to TRBD2 (6 bases). The CDR3 totals 13 residues. V lost 3 bases and J lost 8, with 11 bases in between. The V gene's germline CDR1 is KGHSH and CDR2 LQKENI. CDR3 nucleotides: TGTGCCAGCTCACCCCGGAGGGGAGATGAGCAGTTCTTC. Translated, it gives CASSPRRGDEQFF.

This sequence joins TRBV5-1 and TRBJ2-7; 9 bases map to TRBD2. Germline values: CDR1 SGHRS, CDR2 YFSETQ. The CDR3 has 16 residues. The trim removed 0 bases at V and 2 bases at J, leaving 6 bases unmatched. The CDR3 loop is CASSLVPSGTPYEQYF. The CDR3 region has the DNA TGCGCCAGCAGCTTGGTTCCTAGCGGGACCCCCTACGAGCAGTACTTC. The full variable domain, with the rest looked up from reference TRBV5-1 and TRBJ2-7, is KAGVTQTPRYLIKTRGQQVTLSCSPISGHRSVSWYQQTPGQGLQFLFEYFSETQRNKGNFPGRFSGRQFSNSRSEMNVSTLELGDSALYLCASSLVPSGTPYEQYFGPGTRLTVT.

This chain uses TRBV4-1 with TRBJ2-3, with 8 nucleotides matching TRBD1. Germline V gene data show CDR1 as MGHRA and CDR2 as YSYEKL. After removal of 0 bases from V and 1 base from J, the junction contained 0 bases not matched to a gene. The CDR3 spans 15 residues. CDR3 bases: TGCGCCAGCAGCCAAGAGGGACAGGGCACAGATACGCAGTATTTT. This sequence encodes CASSQEGQGTDTQYF.

The chain uses TRBV7-2 and TRBJ2-7; D unresolved. CDR1 is SGHTA, CDR2 FQGNSA, per germline. Trimming took 4 bases from V and 6 from J, leaving 19 bases between them. CDR3 size: 15 residues. For the CDR3, the DNA is TGTGCCAGCAGCTACTCGGGCCTAACCAGTCCCGAGCAGTACTTC. Amino acid sequence: CASSYSGLTSPEQYF.

The V gene is TRBV7-9, the J gene TRBJ2-7; TRBD1 aligns across 7 bases. Per the germline V gene, CDR1 is SEHNR and CDR2 is FQNEAQ (reference sequence). V lost 2 bases and J lost 4; bases outside the gene matches: 8. This CDR3 is built from 15 residues. The CDR3 loop reads CASSLFEGAEYEQYF. The CDR3 DNA reads as TGTGCCAGCAGCTTATTCGAGGGGGCGGAGTACGAGCAGTACTTC. Filled out from reference TRBV7-9 and TRBJ2-7, the complete variable domain reads DTGVSQNPRHKITKRGQNVTFRCDPISEHNRLYWYRQTLGQGPEFLTYFQNEAQLEKSRLLSDRFSAERPKGSFSTLEIQRTEQGDSAMYLCASSLFEGAEYEQYFGPGTRLTVT.

This CDR3 reads CAWSNTDTQYF. For the CDR3, the DNA is TGTGCCTGGAGTAACACAGATACGCAGTATTTT. The chain uses TRBV30 and TRBJ2-3, with D unclear. The CDR3 is 11 amino acids. V was shortened by 2 bases and J by 2 bases, with 2 bases between the two germline ends. Germline V gives CDR1 GTSNPN, CDR2 SVGIG (reference sequence).

V gene TRBV5-1 combines with J gene TRBJ2-1; D is ambiguous. This CDR3 contains 14 residues. Germline V gene lookup returns CDR1 SGHRS and CDR2 YFSETQ. Deletions cut 0 bases from V and 8 bases from J, with 12 bases between. CDR3 region: CASSLAQAGDEQFF. The CDR3 nucleotides are TGCGCCAGCAGCTTGGCGCAGGCCGGCGATGAGCAGTTCTTC.

The rearrangement uses TRBV27 and TRBJ2-7, with TRBD1 identical over 12 bases. This CDR3 has 15 residues. Germline CDR1 MNHEY, CDR2 SMNVEV (reference sequence). Unmatched junction bases numbered 8, after V lost 6 bases and J lost 5 bases. CDR3 nucleotide sequence: TGTGCCAGCAGCCCCCCCGGGACAGGGGGCCACGAGCAGTACTTC. Translating gives CASSPPGTGGHEQYF.

In DNA form, the CDR3 reads TGTGCCAGCAGCTTGTCAGGGGAGGGGATAAATCGGGAGCAGTTCTTC. Its translation: CASSLSGEGINREQFF. J is TRBJ2-1 and V is TRBV5-4, with D possibly matching TRBD2 (7 bases). From germline, CDR1 is SGHNT and CDR2 YYREEE (reference sequence). The CDR3 sequence is 16 residues long. The V end lost 1 base, the J end lost 10 bases, and 21 bases lay between the germline ends.

This sequence joins TRBV4-1 and TRBJ2-2, with D possibly matching TRBD2 (6 bases). The CDR3 loop spans 17 amino acids. The ends were cut back, 3 bases at V and 5 bases at J, with 19 bases in the middle. CDR1 is MGHRA, CDR2 YSYEKL, per germline. The CDR3 DNA is TGCGCCAGCAGCCACTCCCGGGGGTCGAGAATGACCGGGGAGCTGTTTTTT. Its protein is CASSHSRGSRMTGELFF.

This clone was seen more than once but under ten times. This chain uses TRBV29-1 with TRBJ2-7, with 10 nucleotides matching TRBD1. Per the germline V gene, CDR1 is SQVTM and CDR2 is ANQGSEA. With V trimmed by 4 bases and J by 7 bases, 10 bases remained unmatched. The CDR3 has 14 amino acids. CDR3 in DNA: TGCAGCGTTGCTGAGACAGGGGGCGCGGGGGAGCAGTACTTC. Translating gives CSVAETGGAGEQYF.

This clone was seen a few times. This chain joins TRBV27 and TRBJ1-1; TRBD1 might be the D (5 bases). The V end was cut by 7 bases, the J end by 1 base, with 19 bases between. CDR1 and CDR2 (germline): MNHEY, SMNVEV (reference sequence). The CDR3 is 16 amino acids. The DNA of the CDR3 is TGTGCCAGCATGGGGGGTCTGACACGTTGGAACACTGAAGCTTTCTTT. Residues: CASMGGLTRWNTEAFF.

The chain is built from TRBV4-3 and TRBJ1-2; 7 nucleotides line up with TRBD1. V gave up 0 bases and J gave up 6 bases; unmatched junction bases: 13. Germline V lookup: CDR1 LGHNA, CDR2 YSLEER. The CDR3 runs 17 residues. The CDR3 loop reads CASSQDQGDGGRNGYTF. CDR3 DNA sequence: TGCGCCAGCAGCCAAGATCAGGGGGATGGGGGGCGGAATGGCTACACCTTC.